This note documents a single TCR beta chain sequence. The antigen is not known. The sample originates from a study of blood T cells in healthy people across ages. Findings and limits, study-wide: In older individuals, TCR beta diversity per million T cells was lower, falling roughly linearly with age. With donor CMV status unknown, expanded clonotype changes were possibly confounded. PBMCs went unsorted, and a conclusive naive versus antigen-experienced comparison was therefore prevented.

CDR1 and CDR2 from the germline V gene are SGHRS and YFSETQ. The CDR3 covers 13 residues. With 7 bases clipped from V and 6 bases from J, the junction kept 3 bases outside the gene matches. The authors ran a second PCR of about 6 to 12 cycles using a sample-barcoded 5' primer and a J-beta primer mix. Every single cDNA molecule received a tag from a template-switch adaptor with 12 random nucleotides. MiXCR, run by TCRdb on the 5' RACE reads, gives a single entry per CDR3 protein. The top ten clones hold over 20% of a sample with almost 1 million distinct CDR3 sequences, roughly 47% of them seen once. The chain has TRBV5-1 and TRBJ2-1; TRBD2 agrees at 11 bases. The specimen was blood. The clonotype originates from a woman aged 55-70 years in good health. CDR3 amino acids: CASGLAGINEQFF. DNA for the CDR3: TGCGCCAGCGGACTAGCGGGTATCAATGAGCAGTTCTTC.